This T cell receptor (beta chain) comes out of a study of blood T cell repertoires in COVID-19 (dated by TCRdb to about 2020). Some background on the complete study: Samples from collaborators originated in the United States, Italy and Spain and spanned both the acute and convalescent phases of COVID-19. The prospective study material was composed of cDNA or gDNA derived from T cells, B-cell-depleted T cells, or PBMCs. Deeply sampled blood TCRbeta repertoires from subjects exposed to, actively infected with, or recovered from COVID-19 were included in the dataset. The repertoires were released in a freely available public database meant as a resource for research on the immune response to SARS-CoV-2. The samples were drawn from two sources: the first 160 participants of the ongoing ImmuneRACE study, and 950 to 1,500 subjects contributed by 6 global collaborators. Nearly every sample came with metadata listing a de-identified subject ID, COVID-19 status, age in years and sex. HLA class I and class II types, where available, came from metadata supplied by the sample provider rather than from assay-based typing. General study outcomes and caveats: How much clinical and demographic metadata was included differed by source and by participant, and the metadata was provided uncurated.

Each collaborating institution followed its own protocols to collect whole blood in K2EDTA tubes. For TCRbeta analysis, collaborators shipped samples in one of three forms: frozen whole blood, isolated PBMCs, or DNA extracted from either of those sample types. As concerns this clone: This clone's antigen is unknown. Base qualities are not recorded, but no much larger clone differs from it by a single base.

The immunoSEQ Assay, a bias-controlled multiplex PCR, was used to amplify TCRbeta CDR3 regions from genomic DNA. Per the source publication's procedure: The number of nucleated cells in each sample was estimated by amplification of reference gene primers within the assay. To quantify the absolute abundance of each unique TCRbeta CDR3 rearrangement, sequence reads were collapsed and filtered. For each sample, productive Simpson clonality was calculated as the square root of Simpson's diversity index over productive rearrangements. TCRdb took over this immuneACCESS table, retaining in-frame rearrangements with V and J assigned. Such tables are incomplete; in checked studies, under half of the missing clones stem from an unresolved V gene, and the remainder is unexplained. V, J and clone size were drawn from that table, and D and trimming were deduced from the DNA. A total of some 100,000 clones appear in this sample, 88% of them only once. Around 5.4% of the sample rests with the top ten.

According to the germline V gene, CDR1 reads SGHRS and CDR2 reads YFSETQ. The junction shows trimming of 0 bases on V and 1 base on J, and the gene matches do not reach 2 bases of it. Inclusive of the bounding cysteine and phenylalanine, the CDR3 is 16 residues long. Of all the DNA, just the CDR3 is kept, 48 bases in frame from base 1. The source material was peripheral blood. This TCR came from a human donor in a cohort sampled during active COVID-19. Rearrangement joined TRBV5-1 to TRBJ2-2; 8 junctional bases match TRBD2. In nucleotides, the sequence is TGCGCCAGCAGCTTGGCGGGGGGGATGAACACCGGGGAGCTGTTTTTT. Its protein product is CASSLAGGMNTGELFF.